This T cell receptor beta chain emerged from a study of blood T cell repertoires in COVID-19. About the research overall: Acute and convalescent COVID-19 specimens originated in the United States, Italy and Spain.

Methods used by the authors: Reference gene primer amplification gave nucleated cell count estimates. The method was immunoSEQ multiplex PCR; TCRdb's version includes in-frame clones alone and lacks a portion of them. For V, J and clone size, that table is used; D and trimming come from the DNA. This sample yields a few hundred thousand clones, of which 84% are seen a single time; around 6.5% belongs to the top ten. Participants reported their clinical history, and cohort assignment relied on those reports. Between the trimmed V and J ends, which lost 6 bases and 4 bases, there was a span of 10 bases. The CDR3 is made up of 12 amino acids. Germline loops: CDR1 SQVTM, CDR2 ANQGSEA.

This chain joins TRBV29-1 and TRBJ1-5; maybe TRBD1 (5 bases). The material sequenced was PBMCs or T cells enriched from blood (not recorded which). The receptor comes from a woman aged 40-49 years who had recovered from COVID-19. As DNA, the CDR3 is TGCAGCGTGTCGGAGGGGAATCAGCCCCAGCATTTT. It yields the protein CSVSEGNQPQHF. The variable domain in full, with the rest retrieved from reference TRBV29-1 and TRBJ1-5, is SAVISQKPSRDICQRGTSLTIQCQVDSQVTMMFWYRQQPGQSLTLIATANQGSEATYESGFVIDKFPISRPNLTFSTLTVSNMSPEDSSIYLCSVSEGNQPQHFGDGTRLSIL.